One sample yielded the 18 T cell receptor beta chains listed below, sequenced in a study of CD8 T cells in Susac syndrome. The authors reverse transcribed about 0.5 to 1 ug RNA with random hexamers. TCRdb redid the calling of the immunoSEQ multiplex PCR reads with MiXCR, one entry per CDR3 protein. There are 100,000 or so distinct CDR3 sequences in the sample; 80% to 95% occur only once, and roughly 0.15% lies in the top ten. The sample consisted of CD4+ T cells from PBMCs. These receptors were obtained from a human donor in good health.

V and J are TRBV5-1 and TRBJ2-2; the D gene could be TRBD1 or TRBD2 (5 bases each). The ends were cut back, 7 bases at V and 0 bases at J, with 10 bases in the middle. The CDR3 has 14 residues. CDR1 is SGHRS, CDR2 YFSETQ, per germline. This CDR3 is CASRDVANTGELFF. The CDR3 DNA follows: TGCGCCAGCCGGGACGTAGCGAACACCGGGGAGCTGTTTTTT.

This clonotype was seen once. The chain has TRBV4-3 and TRBJ1-2; 7 positions match TRBD1. The V segment lost 2 bases and the J segment 6 bases; nucleotides outside the gene matches: 12. Germline CDR1 reads LGHNA; CDR2 reads YSLEER. CDR3 length: 16 amino acids. This CDR3 is CASSQLGQERLDGYTF. The CDR3 DNA reads TGCGCCAGCAGCCAACTTGGACAGGAGCGGTTGGATGGCTACACCTTC.

The chain employs TRBV7-9 and TRBJ1-2; D is unresolved. This CDR3 is built from 13 residues. V was trimmed by 4 bases and J by 6 bases, leaving 12 bases between them. Germline CDR1 is SEHNR and CDR2 is FQNEAQ (reference sequence). The CDR3 sequence is CASSSSVSDGYTF. In DNA, the CDR3 is TGTGCCAGCAGCTCTTCCGTGAGTGATGGCTACACCTTC.

V is TRBV14 and J is TRBJ1-1; the D is unclear. Germline CDR1 reads SGHDN; CDR2 reads FVKESK. Trimming took off 0 bases at V and 6 bases at J, with 11 bases between the two ends. The length of the CDR3 is 14 residues. The CDR3 nucleotides read TGTGCCAGCAGCCAAGAGGTGGCGGCCGCTGAAGCTTTCTTT. Its protein is CASSQEVAAAEAFF.

This chain links TRBV3-1 with TRBJ2-2; no definite D call. Germline CDR1 is LGHDT and CDR2 is YNNKEL (reference sequence). The CDR3 runs 14 residues. V was shortened by 1 base and J by 6 bases, with 9 bases between the two germline ends. The CDR3 protein is CASSQAQAPGELFF. The CDR3 nucleotides read TGTGCCAGCAGCCAAGCCCAGGCCCCCGGGGAGCTGTTTTTT.

The V gene is TRBV5-1, the J gene TRBJ1-4; D is uncertain. Per germline, CDR1 SGHRS and CDR2 YFSETQ. The CDR3 covers 15 residues. V dropped 4 bases and J dropped 0 bases, with 10 bases sitting between them. Here the CDR3 reads CASSPGLATNEKLFF. The CDR3 DNA reads TGCGCCAGCAGCCCGGGTCTGGCAACTAATGAAAAACTGTTTTTT. The whole variable domain, filled in from reference TRBV5-1 and TRBJ1-4, reads KAGVTQTPRYLIKTRGQQVTLSCSPISGHRSVSWYQQTPGQGLQFLFEYFSETQRNKGNFPGRFSGRQFSNSRSEMNVSTLELGDSALYLCASSPGLATNEKLFFGSGTQLSVL.

V is TRBV20-1 and J is TRBJ1-1, with a weak D call TRBD1 (6 bases). V was pared by 3 bases and J by 3 bases, with 26 bases between. CDR3 length equals 18 residues. Germline CDR1 is DFQATT and CDR2 is SNEGSKA (reference sequence). The CDR3 sequence is CSASRPLGGRSGDTEAFF. The CDR3 DNA follows: TGCAGTGCTAGTAGGCCTCTGGGGGGGCGGAGTGGCGACACTGAAGCTTTCTTT.

This sequence joins TRBV7-2 and TRBJ2-1; 7 bases map to TRBD2. Germline trimming cut 6 bases from V and 6 bases from J; bases unmatched to any gene: 5. Germline loops: CDR1 SGHTA, CDR2 FQGNSA. This CDR3 comprises 13 residues. The CDR3 DNA reads as TGTGCCAGCAGTTGGGAGGGGCGCAATGAGCAGTTCTTC. As protein: CASSWEGRNEQFF.

The chain uses TRBV6-6 and TRBJ2-1; TRBD1 aligns across 7 bases. Germline values: CDR1 MNHNY, CDR2 SVGAGI (reference sequence). The CDR3 loop spans 16 amino acids. J gave up 5 bases and V 0 bases, and 7 bases lay outside the gene matches. CDR3 nucleotide sequence: TGTGCCAGCAGTTACTCGATGAGTACAGGGGACAATGAGCAGTTCTTC. Translation gives CASSYSMSTGDNEQFF.

The V and J genes are TRBV24-1 and TRBJ2-3; 9 bases fit TRBD2. After removal of 4 bases from V and 0 bases from J, the junction contained 7 bases not matched to a gene. Germline-derived CDR1 and CDR2 are KGHDR and SFDVKD. The CDR3 is made up of 17 amino acids. In DNA form, the CDR3 reads TGTGCCACCAGTGAAGGGCCGGGACTAGCTAGCACAGATACGCAGTATTTT. This translates into CATSEGPGLASTDTQYF.

V and J are TRBV10-3 and TRBJ2-2; D remains ambiguous. The V end lost 2 bases, the J end lost 0 bases, and 7 bases lay between the germline ends. Germline V gene sequence: CDR1 ENHRY, CDR2 SYGVKD. CDR3 length equals 15 residues. CDR3 in amino acids: CAISERRANTGELFF. The CDR3 bases are TGTGCCATCAGTGAGAGGAGAGCGAACACCGGGGAGCTGTTTTTT.

The V call is TRBV23-1, the J call TRBJ1-2; D remains ambiguous. TRBV23-1 is an open reading frame, and its role is uncertain. The V end was cut by 2 bases, the J end by 4 bases, with 11 bases between. This CDR3 has 14 amino acids. CDR3 residues: CASSQRVDIYGYTF. The CDR3 DNA is TGCGCCAGCAGTCAAAGGGTCGATATCTATGGCTACACCTTC.

The rearrangement links TRBV25-1 to TRBJ2-2; 12 nucleotides align to TRBD1. With 5 bases clipped from V and 4 bases from J, the junction kept 11 bases outside the gene matches. Germline V CDR1 and CDR2: MGHDK, SYGVNS. This CDR3 is built from 18 residues. CDR3: CASSSRDRGRLGTGELFF. DNA of the CDR3: TGTGCCAGCAGTTCCCGGGACAGGGGGCGTTTGGGCACCGGGGAGCTGTTTTTT. The full variable domain, in which reference TRBV25-1 and TRBJ2-2 provide the parts outside the CDR3, is EADIYQTPRYLVIGTGKKITLECSQTMGHDKMYWYQQDPGMELHLIHYSYGVNSTEKGDLSSESTVSRIRTEHFPLTLESARPSHTSQYLCASSSRDRGRLGTGELFFGEGSRLTVL.

The count of this clonotype is one. The chain joins TRBV3-1 to TRBJ2-7, with D perhaps TRBD2 (7 bases). The CDR3 runs to 15 residues. Trimming left V 1 base short and J 7 bases short, with 17 bases between. CDR1 LGHDT and CDR2 YNNKEL come from the germline V gene (reference sequence). CDR3 sequence (DNA): TGTGCCAGCAGCCAAGTACAGGGTGGGAGGGAAGAGCAGTACTTC. It encodes CASSQVQGGREEQYF.

The chain combines TRBV6-5 with TRBJ1-1; unclear D gene. V lost 2 bases to trimming and J lost 4 bases, with 11 bases between them. Per germline, CDR1 MNHEY and CDR2 SVGAGI. This CDR3 comprises 14 residues. The CDR3 nucleotides read TGTGCCAGCAGTTACATGAGAGGGAGCACTGAAGCTTTCTTT. It yields the protein CASSYMRGSTEAFF.

This clonotype has a single count. CDR3 region: CASSRPVLDSYEQYF. The CDR3 nucleotides read TGTGCCAGCAGCCGACCCGTGCTAGACAGCTACGAGCAGTACTTC. V gene TRBV7-2 combines with J gene TRBJ2-7; TRBD1 is a possible D gene (5 bases). V was shortened by 5 bases and J by 3 bases, with 17 bases between the two germline ends. Germline values: CDR1 SGHTA, CDR2 FQGNSA. This CDR3 is built from 15 residues.

The chain is built from TRBV7-9 and TRBJ2-5, with TRBD1 matching over 8 bases. The CDR3 consists of 13 residues. Germline CDR1 and CDR2: SEHNR and FQNEAQ (reference sequence). Germline trimming cut 4 bases from V and 6 bases from J; bases unmatched to any gene: 4. The CDR3 DNA follows: TGTGCCAGCAGCTATTGGACAGGGCAGACCCAGTACTTC. Its translation is CASSYWTGQTQYF. Full variable domain (missing parts from reference TRBV7-9 and TRBJ2-5): DTGVSQNPRHKITKRGQNVTFRCDPISEHNRLYWYRQTLGQGPEFLTYFQNEAQLEKSRLLSDRFSAERPKGSFSTLEIQRTEQGDSAMYLCASSYWTGQTQYFGPGTRLLVL.

J is TRBJ2-5 and V is TRBV13; TRBD2 agrees at 12 bases. CDR1 PRHDT and CDR2 FYEKMQ come from the germline V gene (reference sequence). The CDR3 length is 15 residues. V shed 8 bases and J 2 bases; nucleotides not matched to a gene: 6. For the CDR3, the DNA is TGTGCCAGCCTTACTAGCGGGGGGACTCAAGAGACCCAGTACTTC. Its protein is CASLTSGGTQETQYF.